This T cell receptor beta chain appears in the sequencing data of a study of blood T cell repertoires in COVID-19. Study background: Researchers got acute and convalescent COVID-19 samples from the United States, Italy and Spain.

The table lists this clone with a count of one. The table came from immunoSEQ multiplex PCR; TCRdb's copy has only in-frame clones and leaves some out. The sample shows roughly 50,000 clones, 85% to 90% of them seen only once. Trimming removed 4 bases at V and 5 bases at J, with 11 bases between. The CDR3 covers 13 residues. The V gene's germline CDR1 is SGHTA and CDR2 FQGNSA. The rearrangement joins TRBV7-2 to TRBJ1-2; D call uncertain. This TCR derives from a man between 65 and 79 years old with acute or convalescent COVID-19. What was sequenced was peripheral blood. CDR3 amino acids: CASSSGAAYGYTF. In DNA form, the CDR3 reads TGTGCCAGCAGCTCGGGAGCGGCTTATGGCTACACCTTC.